Listed below are T cell receptor beta chains from one sample, sequenced in a study of T cell repertoires in ileal Crohn's disease. The method was immunoSEQ multiplex PCR; TCRdb's version includes in-frame clones alone and lacks a portion of them. The sample has roughly 13,000 clones, 65% to 80% seen once. The source material was ileal tissue. The source is an adult with Crohn's disease. The CDR3 runs from the conserved cysteine through the conserved F or W. D genes are given only for firm matches. The listing skips clone size in some rows; elsewhere it reads once, few, many or a size class.

size	J	D	V	DNA	CDR3
.	TRBJ2-2	.	TRBV6-5	TGTGCCAGCAGTACGGGACGGGGGAACACCGGGGAGCTGTTTTTT	CASSTGRGNTGELFF
.	TRBJ2-2	.	TRBV19	TGTGCCAGTAGTATCAGACAGGGAGGACCCGGGGAGCTGTTTTTT	CASSIRQGGPGELFF
.	TRBJ1-2	.	TRBV2	TGTGCCAGCAGACACCCCACCTTCGGCAACTATGGCTACACCTTC	CASRHPTFGNYGYTF
.	TRBJ2-1	.	TRBV12-5	TGTGCTAGTGGTTCCCCATCGGGCTCCTACAATGAGCAGTTCTTC	CASGSPSGSYNEQFF
.	TRBJ1-3	.	TRBV5-1	TGCGCCAGCAGTGCCGGGTCCCAGCCCAACACCATATATTTT	CASSAGSQPNTIYF
.	TRBJ1-1	.	TRBV27	TGTGCCAGCAGTTTATATGCCGGGGATGAAGCTTTCTTT	CASSLYAGDEAFF
.	TRBJ1-2	.	TRBV29-1	TGCAGCGCCCTTACAAGAGTAATTGCTAACTATGGCTACACCTTC	CSALTRVIANYGYTF
.	TRBJ2-7	.	TRBV29-1	TGCAGCGTTGTAGCAGGGGCCGAGCAGTACTTC	CSVVAGAEQYF
.	TRBJ1-2	.	TRBV7-8	TGTGCCAGCAGCTTAGCGTCAGCTATGACGGGCTATGGCTACACCTTC	CASSLASAMTGYGYTF
few	TRBJ2-5	.	TRBV7-9	TGTGCCAGCAGCTTACCCGGGACGGAACAAGAGACCCAGTACTTC	CASSLPGTEQETQYF
medium-sized	TRBJ2-3	TRBD2	TRBV7-9	TGTGCCAGCAGCCACCGGGGGGGAACAGATACGCAGTATTTT	CASSHRGGTDTQYF
few	TRBJ2-3	.	TRBV6-4	TGTGCCAGCAGTGAGGCAGGAGCGCCAGATACGCAGTATTTT	CASSEAGAPDTQYF
.	TRBJ1-2	.	TRBV5-1	TGCGCCAGCAGCTTGGAGGGTGGGGTTGGCTACACCTTC	CASSLEGGVGYTF